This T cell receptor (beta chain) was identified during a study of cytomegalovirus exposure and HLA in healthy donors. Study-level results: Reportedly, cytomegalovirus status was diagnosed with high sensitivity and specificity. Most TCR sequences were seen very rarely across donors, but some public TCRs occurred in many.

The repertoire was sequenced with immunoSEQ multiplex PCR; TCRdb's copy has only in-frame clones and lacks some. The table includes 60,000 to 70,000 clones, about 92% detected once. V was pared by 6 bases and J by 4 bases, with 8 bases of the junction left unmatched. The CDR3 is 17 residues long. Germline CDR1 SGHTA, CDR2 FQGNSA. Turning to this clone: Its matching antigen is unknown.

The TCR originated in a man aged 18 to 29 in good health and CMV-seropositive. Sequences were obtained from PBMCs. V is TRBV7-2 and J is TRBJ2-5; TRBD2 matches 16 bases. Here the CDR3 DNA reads TGTGCCAGCAGGCCGGGACTAGCGGGAGGGCCGGGAGAGACCCAGTACTTC. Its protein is CASRPGLAGGPGETQYF.